The 2 T cell receptor beta chains listed next were all sequenced from one sample in a study of radiotherapy plus CTLA-4 blockade in lung cancer. Method: immunoSEQ multiplex PCR; TCRdb's copy keeps in-frame clones and lacks some. The profile covers about 85,000 clones, with around 88% appearing a single time and approximately 2% taken by the ten largest. The sample was peripheral blood, taken from a patient treated with radiotherapy plus ipilimumab. These receptors came from a human donor with non-small cell lung cancer who had a partial response to radiotherapy plus ipilimumab.

The V gene is TRBV28, the J gene TRBJ2-1; 8 bases map to TRBD2. With 3 bases clipped from V and 7 bases from J, the junction kept 14 bases outside the gene matches. This CDR3 is 17 amino acids long. Germline CDR1 MDHEN, CDR2 SYDVKM. In nucleotides, the CDR3 is TGTGCCAGCAGTTTGATCGGTGGTAGCGGGAAACGGAATGAGCAGTTCTTC. This translates into CASSLIGGSGKRNEQFF.

The V gene is TRBV18, the J gene TRBJ1-1; 9 positions agree with TRBD1. Germline loops: CDR1 KGHSH, CDR2 LQKENI. The trim removed 0 bases at V and 11 bases at J, leaving 10 bases unmatched. The CDR3 totals 15 residues. The CDR3 region is CASSPPALQGAQAFF. The CDR3 DNA reads TGTGCCAGCTCACCACCGGCTTTACAGGGGGCTCAGGCTTTCTTT. The full variable domain, rest sourced from reference TRBV18 and TRBJ1-1, is NAGVMQNPRHLVRRRGQEARLRCSPMKGHSHVYWYRQLPEEGLKFMVYLQKENIIDESGMPKERFSAEFPKEGPSILRIQQVVRGDSAAYFCASSPPALQGAQAFFGQGTRLTVV.